These T cell receptor beta chains were read from a single sample in a study of cytomegalovirus exposure and HLA in healthy donors. Method: immunoSEQ multiplex PCR; TCRdb's copy keeps in-frame clones and lacks some. The data show about 80,000 clones, approximately 65% seen once. The sample was PBMCs. The receptors originated from a male donor in good health and CMV-seropositive. CDR3s include the opening cysteine and the closing phenylalanine or tryptophan. A D gene is named only where the DNA matches it firmly. The size field is filled for only some rows; it gives once, few, many or a size class.

. | TRBJ1-2 | . | TRBV6-1 | TGTGCCAGCTCGCCGCGTGGCTACACCTTC | CASSPRGYTF
. | TRBJ1-3 | . | TRBV6-1 | TGTGCCTCTCAGGAGGGATCCGGGACCATATATTTT | CASQEGSGTIYF
. | TRBJ1-1 | TRBD1 | TRBV7-8 | TGTGCCAGCAGCTCTAGGGGTACACAGGGGGCGGGTGAAGCTTTCTTT | CASSSRGTQGAGEAFF
few | TRBJ2-5 | TRBD1 | TRBV6-6 | TGTGCCAGCACCCGGGACAGACAAGAGACCCAGTACTTC | CASTRDRQETQYF
. | TRBJ2-1 | . | TRBV29-1 | TGCAGCCTCAAGGGGGGAGGGCTGGATGAGCAGTTCTTC | CSLKGGGLDEQFF
. | TRBJ2-7 | . | TRBV7-8 | TGTGCCAGCAGCTTAGCGAACGTTGACTCCTCCTACGAGCAGTACTTC | CASSLANVDSSYEQYF
. | TRBJ2-5 | TRBD2 | TRBV7-9 | TGTGCCAGCAGCCGGGGACTAGCGGGAGAGGAGGGTGAGACCCAGTACTTC | CASSRGLAGEEGETQYF
. | TRBJ1-2 | . | TRBV14 | TGTGCCAGCAGCCAGGCAGGGGCGGTAGGGTATGGCTACACCTTC | CASSQAGAVGYGYTF
. | TRBJ2-7 | . | TRBV29-1 | TGCAGCGTTGAAGATCTAAGCGAGCAGTACTTC | CSVEDLSEQYF
. | TRBJ1-5 | TRBD1 | TRBV27 | TGTGCCAGCAGTAGCATGACAGGGGGGAATCAGCCCCAGCATTTT | CASSSMTGGNQPQHF
. | TRBJ2-1 | TRBD2 | TRBV5-1 | TGCGCCAGCGGCCTGACTAGCGGGAGAGTAAATGAGCAGTTCTTC | CASGLTSGRVNEQFF
. | TRBJ2-7 | . | TRBV27 | TGTGCCAGCAGTTTTGCGGACGAGCAGTACTTC | CASSFADEQYF
. | TRBJ2-5 | TRBD1 | TRBV28 | TGTGCCAGCAGGAGGGACAGGGGCCGAGAGACCCAGTACTTC | CASRRDRGRETQYF
. | TRBJ1-2 | TRBD1 | TRBV5-1 | TGCGCCAGCAGCATGGGACAGCCAGGGGGTGGCTACACCTTC | CASSMGQPGGGYTF
. | TRBJ1-5 | TRBD1 | TRBV9 | TGTGCCAGCAGCCTGACAGGGGGCGGCAATCAGCCCCAGCATTTT | CASSLTGGGNQPQHF
. | TRBJ1-5 | . | TRBV7-2 | TGTGCCAGCAGCTCTCAACAGGGTTCTAATCAGCCCCAGCATTTT | CASSSQQGSNQPQHF
once | TRBJ2-7 | TRBD1 | TRBV6-6 | TGTGCCAGCGGCGTCCTACAGGGGACCTACGAGCAGTACTTC | CASGVLQGTYEQYF
. | TRBJ2-7 | TRBD1 | TRBV7-9 | TGTGCCAGCAGCTTAGCCAGACAGGGGGTCCTCTACGAGCAGTACTTC | CASSLARQGVLYEQYF
once | TRBJ1-3 | . | TRBV6-1 | TGTGCCAGCAGTGAAGCGCTTGGGGGCACCTCTGGAAACACCATATATTTT | CASSEALGGTSGNTIYF
. | TRBJ2-7 | TRBD2 | TRBV27 | TGTGCCACCCGGGGAGGGTTGACCTACGAGCAGTACTTC | CATRGGLTYEQYF
. | TRBJ2-2 | . | TRBV15 | TGTGCCACCAGCAGAGATTTGAGGGAGACGACCGGGGAGCTGTTTTTT | CATSRDLRETTGELFF
. | TRBJ2-3 | TRBD2 | TRBV19 | TGTGCCAGTGGCCCGGGGGGGGCGATCACAGATACGCAGTATTTT | CASGPGGAITDTQYF
. | TRBJ2-3 | TRBD2 | TRBV7-2 | TGTGCCAGCAGCTGGGGGGGAGGGCCAACAGATACGCAGTATTTT | CASSWGGGPTDTQYF
. | TRBJ2-5 | . | TRBV28 | TGTGCCAGCAGTTCATTAAACGGGGAGACCCAGTACTTC | CASSSLNGETQYF
. | TRBJ2-1 | TRBD2 | TRBV28 | TGTGCCAGCAGCCCCATACTAGCGGGGGGGCCTCGTGAGCAGTTCTTC | CASSPILAGGPREQFF
. | TRBJ2-5 | TRBD2 | TRBV15 | TGTGCCACCAGGGTGGGGGGGGAGGGTGGATGGACCCAGTACTTC | CATRVGGEGGWTQYF
few | TRBJ1-1 | . | TRBV7-9 | TGTGCCAGCAGCTTAGGGAGCAACACTGAAGCTTTCTTT | CASSLGSNTEAFF
. | TRBJ1-2 | . | TRBV28 | TGTGCCACCCGCGGGGGGGCAGGCTACACCTTC | CATRGGAGYTF
many | TRBJ2-5 | . | TRBV6-1 | TGTGCCAGCAGTCTACTAGTGGAGACCCAGTACTTC | CASSLLVETQYF
few | TRBJ2-5 | TRBD2 | TRBV2 | TGTGCCAGCTTGACTAGCGGGGCCGGAGTGGGGTACTTC | CASLTSGAGVGYF
. | TRBJ1-4 | . | TRBV11-2 | TGTGCCAGCAGCTCAGGGGTAAACCTTGAAAAACTGTTTTTT | CASSSGVNLEKLFF
. | TRBJ2-7 | . | TRBV27 | TGTGCCAGCAGTTTCGGACCGCGGGGCTACGAGCAGTACTTC | CASSFGPRGYEQYF
. | TRBJ1-2 | TRBD1 | TRBV28 | TGTGCCAGCAGTTTTCTCGGGGGACAGGGGGCGCCGGGAGGCTACACCTTC | CASSFLGGQGAPGGYTF
. | TRBJ2-3 | TRBD2 | TRBV5-1 | TGCGCCAGCAGCCAGGGACTAGCGGGGGCCGGTACGCAGTATTTT | CASSQGLAGAGTQYF
. | TRBJ1-2 | . | TRBV14 | TGTGCCAGCAGACCCGCTGGGACACCATATGGCTACACCTTC | CASRPAGTPYGYTF
medium-sized | TRBJ1-2 | . | TRBV21-1 | TGTGCCAGCAGCAAAGCCTCCAGTGGCTACACCTTC | CASSKASSGYTF
. | TRBJ2-6 | . | TRBV5-4 | TGTGCCAGCAGCTTGGGTCAGGGCGAAAACGTCCTGACTTTC | CASSLGQGENVLTF
. | TRBJ2-3 | TRBD2 | TRBV9 | TGTGCCAGCAGCGCTAGCGGGGGGGCTGATACGCAGTATTTT | CASSASGGADTQYF
. | TRBJ2-2 | . | TRBV4-3 | TGCGCCAGCAGCCAAGATCTTAGCGTCGCGAACACCGGGGAGCTGTTTTTT | CASSQDLSVANTGELFF
. | TRBJ1-1 | . | TRBV5-4 | TGTGCCAGCAGCTCGGGGGTTGAGGAAGCTTTCTTT | CASSSGVEEAFF
. | TRBJ2-2 | . | TRBV7-9 | TGTGCCAGCAGCTTAAGCCCCGGGGAGCTGTTTTTT | CASSLSPGELFF
. | TRBJ2-7 | TRBD1 | TRBV4-1 | TGCGCCAGCAGTCCCCTAGACAGGGTTCACGAGCAGTACTTC | CASSPLDRVHEQYF
once | TRBJ1-2 | . | TRBV28 | TGTGCCAGCCGGGGGACTGAGGATTTCTATGGCTACACCTTC | CASRGTEDFYGYTF
few | TRBJ2-6 | . | TRBV5-1 | TGCGCCAGCAGCTTGGTCCTCGGTGGAGCTCCGGGGGCCAACGTCCTGACTTTC | CASSLVLGGAPGANVLTF
. | TRBJ2-2 | . | TRBV10-1 | TGCGCCAGCAGTGACGGGGTCATTAGGGCCGGGGAGCTGTTTTTT | CASSDGVIRAGELFF
few | TRBJ1-3 | . | TRBV4-3 | TGCGCCAGCAGCCAAGATGGGCGCTCTGGAAACACCATATATTTT | CASSQDGRSGNTIYF
. | TRBJ2-1 | . | TRBV7-9 | TGTGCCAGCAGCCCACAGGGCGCGAGAAGCAATGAGCAGTTCTTC | CASSPQGARSNEQFF
few | TRBJ1-4 | . | TRBV27 | TGTGCCAGCAGTTTGGCAGGGGTAGGCGGCTGGAACGAAAAACTGTTTTTT | CASSLAGVGGWNEKLFF
. | TRBJ1-1 | TRBD1 | TRBV19 | TGTGCCAGTACCCGTAGTCCCCCCGGGACAGGGGGTGTAGGAACTGAAGCTTTCTTT | CASTRSPPGTGGVGTEAFF
few | TRBJ2-7 | . | TRBV9 | TGTGCCAGCAGCGTAGGGACGGGAGAAATCTACGAGCAGTACTTC | CASSVGTGEIYEQYF
once | TRBJ1-1 | . | TRBV2 | TGTGCCAGCAGCTCAGGGGTCGCTGAAGCTTTCTTT | CASSSGVAEAFF
. | TRBJ2-5 | . | TRBV2 | TGTGCCAGCAGCGTCGAGGGCCTAGCGTCCCGCGAGACCCAGTACTTC | CASSVEGLASRETQYF
. | TRBJ2-7 | . | TRBV5-6 | TGTGCCAGCAGCTTGGACAGAGGGCACTACGAGCAGTACTTC | CASSLDRGHYEQYF
. | TRBJ1-5 | . | TRBV6-5 | TGTGCCAGCAGTTCCACCAGGGATAGCAATCAGCCCCAGCATTTT | CASSSTRDSNQPQHF
few | TRBJ1-2 | . | TRBV9 | TGTGCCAGCGAAGACAGTGTCTATGGCTACACCTTC | CASEDSVYGYTF
few | TRBJ1-1 | TRBD1 | TRBV4-3 | TGCGCCAGCAGCCAGAGGGCCTCAGGGGGGAGGACTGAAGCTTTCTTT | CASSQRASGGRTEAFF
few | TRBJ2-1 | . | TRBV6-5 | TGTGCCAGCAGTTACGGCCAGGCGAGCTCCTACAATGAGCAGTTCTTC | CASSYGQASSYNEQFF
. | TRBJ1-1 | TRBD1 | TRBV28 | TGTGCCAGCACCATGGGACAGGGGAGAGCTTTCTTT | CASTMGQGRAFF